This T cell receptor beta chain appears in the sequencing data of a study of OX40 agonist ivuxolimab in advanced cancers. For the study at large: Partial responses were achieved by three patients, one with hepatocellular carcinoma and two with cutaneous melanoma. Findings and limits, study-wide: At doses 0.1 to 3.0 mg/kg, CD4+ and CD8+ clones expanded. Expanded peripheral T cells had an undetermined antigen specificity. Among the lowest levels of clonal expansion were found in partial responders at 0.1-3.0 mg/kg.

Produced via immunoSEQ multiplex PCR; TCRdb's table is partial and in-frame only. In the table there are 70,000 or so clones, approximately 80% of which are singletons. Notes on this clone: The target antigen is unknown.

The V gene's germline CDR1 is SNHLY and CDR2 FYNNEI. The CDR3 covers 14 residues. V shed 2 bases and J shed 2 bases, with 6 bases lying between them. The sequence was obtained from an adult with an advanced solid tumor such as melanoma, head and neck, liver or kidney cancer. The chain combines TRBV2 with TRBJ2-2; D gene unclear. The source was CD4+ or CD8+ T cells sorted from blood, collected in a trial of the OX40 agonist ivuxolimab. Here the CDR3 DNA reads TGTGCCAGCAGTGAACGGCGTAACACCGGGGAGCTGTTTTTT. Its translation: CASSERRNTGELFF.